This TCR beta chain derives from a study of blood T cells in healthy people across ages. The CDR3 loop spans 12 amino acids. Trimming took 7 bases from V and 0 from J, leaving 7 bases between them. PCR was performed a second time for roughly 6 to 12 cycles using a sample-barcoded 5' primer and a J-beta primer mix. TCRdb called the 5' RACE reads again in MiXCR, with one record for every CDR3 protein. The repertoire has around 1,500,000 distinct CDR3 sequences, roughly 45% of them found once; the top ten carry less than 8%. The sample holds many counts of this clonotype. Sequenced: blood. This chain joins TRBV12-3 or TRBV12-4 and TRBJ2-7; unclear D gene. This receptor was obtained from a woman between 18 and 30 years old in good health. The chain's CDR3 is CASTSSSYEQYF. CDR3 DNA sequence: TGTGCCAGCACCTCGAGCTCCTACGAGCAGTACTTC.